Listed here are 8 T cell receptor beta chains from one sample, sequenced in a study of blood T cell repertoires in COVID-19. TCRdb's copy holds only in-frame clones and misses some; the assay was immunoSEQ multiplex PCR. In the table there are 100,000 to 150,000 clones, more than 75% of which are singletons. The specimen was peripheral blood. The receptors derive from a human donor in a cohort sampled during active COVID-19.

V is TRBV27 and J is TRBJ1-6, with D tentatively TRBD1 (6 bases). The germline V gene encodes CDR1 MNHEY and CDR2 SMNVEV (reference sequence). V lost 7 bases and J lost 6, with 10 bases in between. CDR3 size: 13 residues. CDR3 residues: CASTGQSNSPLHF. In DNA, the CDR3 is TGTGCCAGCACAGGACAGAGTAATTCACCCCTCCACTTT.

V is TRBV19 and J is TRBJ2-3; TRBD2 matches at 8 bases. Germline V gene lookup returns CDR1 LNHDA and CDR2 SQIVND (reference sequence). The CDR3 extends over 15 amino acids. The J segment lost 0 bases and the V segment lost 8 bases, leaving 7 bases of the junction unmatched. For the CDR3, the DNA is TGTGCCAGTGGGGCTAGCGGGTATAGCACAGATACGCAGTATTTT. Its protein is CASGASGYSTDTQYF.

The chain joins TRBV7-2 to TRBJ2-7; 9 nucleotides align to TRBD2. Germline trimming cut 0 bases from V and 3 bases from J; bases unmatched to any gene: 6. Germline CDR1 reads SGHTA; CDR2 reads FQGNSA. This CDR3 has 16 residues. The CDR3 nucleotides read TGTGCCAGCAGCTTAGCCATTAGCGGGGGATTCTACGAGCAGTACTTC. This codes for CASSLAISGGFYEQYF.

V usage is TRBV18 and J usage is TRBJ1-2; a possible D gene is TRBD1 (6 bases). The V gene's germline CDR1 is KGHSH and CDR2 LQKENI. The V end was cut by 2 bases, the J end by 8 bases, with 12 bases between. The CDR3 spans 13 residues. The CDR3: CASSPSPGEGYTF. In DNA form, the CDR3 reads TGTGCCAGCTCACCATCTCCAGGGGAGGGCTACACCTTC.

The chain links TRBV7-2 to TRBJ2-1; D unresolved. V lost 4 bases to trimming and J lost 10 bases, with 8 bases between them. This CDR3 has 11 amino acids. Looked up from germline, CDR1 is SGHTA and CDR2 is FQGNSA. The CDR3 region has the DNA TGTGCCAGCAGCTCCTACGGGGAGCAGTTCTTC. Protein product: CASSSYGEQFF.

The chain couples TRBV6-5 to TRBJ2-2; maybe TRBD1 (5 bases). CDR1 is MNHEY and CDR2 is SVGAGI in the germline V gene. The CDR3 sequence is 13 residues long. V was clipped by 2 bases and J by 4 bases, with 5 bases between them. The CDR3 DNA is TGTGCCAGCAGTTACAGGGGCACCGGGGAGCTGTTTTTT. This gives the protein CASSYRGTGELFF.

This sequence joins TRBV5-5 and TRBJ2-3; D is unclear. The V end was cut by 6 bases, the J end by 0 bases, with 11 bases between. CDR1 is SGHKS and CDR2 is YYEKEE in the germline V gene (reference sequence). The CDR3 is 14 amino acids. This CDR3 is CASILSSSTDTQYF. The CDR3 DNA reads TGTGCCAGCATCCTATCTTCTAGCACAGATACGCAGTATTTT.

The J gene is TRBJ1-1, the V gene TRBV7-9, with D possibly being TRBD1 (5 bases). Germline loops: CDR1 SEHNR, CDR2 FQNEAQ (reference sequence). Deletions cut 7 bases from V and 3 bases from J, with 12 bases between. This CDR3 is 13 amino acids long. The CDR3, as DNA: TGTGCCAGCACCGCTGGGGCGGACACTGAAGCTTTCTTT. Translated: CASTAGADTEAFF.